A selection of T cell receptor beta chains follows, all from one sample in a study of response to subunit inactivated influenza vaccine. TCRdb analysed the RT-PCR reads with MiXCR anew, one entry per CDR3 protein. The sample carries 540,000 or so distinct CDR3 sequences, 10% to 15% recorded once. The sample was PBMCs from blood, taken roughly 46 days after vaccination. Every receptor here comes from a man aged 50-59 years who received an inactivated influenza vaccine. Both conserved end residues are part of each CDR3. Each record gives: clone size, J gene, V gene, D gene, CDR3 protein. D genes are given only for firm matches. Rows give clone size only sometimes, using once, few, many, or a class for an expanded clone.

few	TRBJ2-2	TRBV9	NA	CASSVAYTGELFF
NA	TRBJ2-1	TRBV7-9	NA	CASRSQVSYNEQFF
NA	TRBJ2-1	TRBV10-3	TRBD2	CAIKRGAEGEQFF
many	TRBJ2-3	TRBV7-6	TRBD2	CASSSTSGDTQYF
NA	TRBJ2-2	TRBV6-6	NA	CASSYINAGELFF
few	TRBJ2-1	TRBV13	NA	CASSIRPNEQFF
few	TRBJ2-7	TRBV7-9	TRBD1	CASSTGQGNHEQYF
NA	TRBJ2-5	TRBV20-1	NA	CSAAGWRIQETQYF
few	TRBJ2-2	TRBV14	TRBD2	CASSQGRLAGRELFF
NA	TRBJ2-7	TRBV7-9	TRBD2	CASSRGTTSYEQYF
many	TRBJ2-7	TRBV29-1	TRBD2	CSVEIRLAGGYEQYF
many	TRBJ2-6	TRBV12-3/TRBV12-4	NA	CASSLDSGANVLTF
NA	TRBJ1-5	TRBV7-8	NA	CASSSEPRFSQPQHF
NA	TRBJ2-7	TRBV7-9	NA	CASSKSGASTPEQYF
NA	TRBJ2-7	TRBV6-2/TRBV6-3	NA	CASSPGAAGTYEQYF
NA	TRBJ1-1	TRBV3-1	TRBD1	CASSPRDRENTEAFF
NA	TRBJ1-4	TRBV4-1	NA	CASSQELLTSGKLFF
NA	TRBJ2-5	TRBV5-1	TRBD2	CASSSGLAAGETQYF
NA	TRBJ1-1	TRBV4-3	TRBD1	CASSQTGYSNTEAFF
NA	TRBJ2-2	TRBV6-2/TRBV6-3	NA	CASSYTGPRPGELFF
NA	TRBJ2-7	TRBV7-8	TRBD1	CASSLLNRDSRVNEQYF
once	TRBJ2-3	TRBV4-2	TRBD2	CASSQLAVTDTQYF
few	TRBJ1-3	TRBV6-2/TRBV6-3	TRBD1	CASRNRDRDVWRGNTIYF
NA	TRBJ1-1	TRBV15	NA	CATSRDARDTEAFF
many	TRBJ2-3	TRBV5-1	TRBD1	CASSRGTGGLGVTQYF
many	TRBJ2-2	TRBV29-1	NA	CSAEVRTNTGELFF
NA	TRBJ2-1	TRBV10-3	TRBD2	CAISTAQGLAVHNEQFF
few	TRBJ2-3	TRBV7-3	NA	CASSPRSRGDTQYF